A selection of T cell receptor beta chains follows, all from one sample in a study of tumor and adjacent non-tumor tissue in lung cancer. TCRdb re-called the multiplex PCR reads through MiXCR, storing one row per CDR3 protein. Seen here are roughly 81,000 distinct CDR3 sequences, about 66% observed once, and the top ten hold about 16%. Sequences were obtained from lung tumor tissue. Receptor source: a man between 65 and 85 years old with non-small cell lung cancer. Both conserved end residues are part of each CDR3. D genes are given only for firm matches. A clone size is listed for some rows: how often the clone was seen (once, few, many), or a class if it is expanded.

D gene	clone size	V gene	J gene	CDR3 DNA	CDR3 protein
TRBD1	few	TRBV5-1	TRBJ1-1	TGCGCCAGCAGCTTGCAGGGGGCGAACACTGAAGCTTTCTTT	CASSLQGANTEAFF
.	.	TRBV20-1	TRBJ2-1	TGCAGTACTAGGACAGTTGAGCAGTTCTTC	CSTRTVEQFF
.	.	TRBV6-5	TRBJ2-3	TGTGCCAGTAGTTACTCGACGACGTCGAGAGCTAGGACAGATACGCAGTATTTT	CASSYSTTSRARTDTQYF
TRBD2	once	TRBV11-2	TRBJ2-2	TGTGTCAGCAACTCTCCCCCGGGACTAGTGAACACCGGGGAGCTGTTTTTT	CVSNSPPGLVNTGELFF
TRBD1	.	TRBV10-3	TRBJ2-2	TGTGCCATCCACAGGGGAGCCGGGGAGCTGTTTTTT	CAIHRGAGELFF
.	.	TRBV10-3	TRBJ2-7	TGTCCCATCGGCGGGGAAGGAAGCGGGCAGTACTTC	CPIGGEGSGQYF
.	.	TRBV24-1	TRBJ2-1	TGTGCCACCAGTCCGGACAGCTCCTACAATGAGCAGTTCTTC	CATSPDSSYNEQFF
.	few	TRBV20-1	TRBJ2-4	TGCAGTGCCTCGTGGGGGGGGCACAAAAACATTCAGTACTTC	CSASWGGHKNIQYF
TRBD2	many	TRBV29-1	TRBJ2-3	TGCAGCGTCCGCCCTAGCGGGAGTAAGGTAGATACGCAGTATTTT	CSVRPSGSKVDTQYF
.	many	TRBV12-3/TRBV12-4	TRBJ2-3	TGTGCCAGCAGTTTAGTTACGCAGTATTTT	CASSLVTQYF
.	once	TRBV12-3/TRBV12-4	TRBJ1-4	TGTGTCAGCAGTATAGGTGCAACTAATGAAAAACTGTTTTTT	CVSSIGATNEKLFF
.	many	TRBV10-1	TRBJ2-2	TGCGCCAGCAGTGGGAAAGGGTTGGACACCGGGGAGCTGTTTTTT	CASSGKGLDTGELFF
.	many	TRBV6-1	TRBJ2-7	TGTGCCAGCGCGTGGCCTACCTACGAGCAGTACTTC	CASAWPTYEQYF
.	few	TRBV20-1	TRBJ2-7	TGCAGTGCTAGTCGGAACTCCTACGAGCAGTACTTC	CSASRNSYEQYF
TRBD1	.	TRBV6-5	TRBJ1-2	TGTGCCAGCAGACCCGGGACAGGGACTCCGATCGACTATGGCTACACCTTC	CASRPGTGTPIDYGYTF
.	medium-sized	TRBV11-3	TRBJ2-4	TGTGCCAGCAGCGAAAACTCCGGATTAGCCAAAAACATTCAGTACTTC	CASSENSGLAKNIQYF
.	many	TRBV7-9	TRBJ2-5	TGTGCCAGCAGCTTAGGTCAGGGGCCCTCTCTAACCCAGTACTTC	CASSLGQGPSLTQYF
.	.	TRBV29-1	TRBJ2-5	TGCAACGTTAGGTGGGCGGGCGCGGGAAAGAAGACCCAGTACTTC	CNVRWAGAGKKTQYF
.	.	TRBV11-2	TRBJ2-1	TGTGCCAGCAATGAGGTCTATGAGCAGTTCTTC	CASNEVYEQFF
.	.	TRBV28	TRBJ2-7	TGTGTCAGCAGTCACCCCCAACAGGAGGTCCGCTACAAGCAGTACTTC	CVSSHPQQEVRYKQYF
.	once	TRBV7-9	TRBJ2-5	TGTGCCAGCAGCTTAGCGAGCGGAGAGACCCAGTACTTC	CASSLASGETQYF
.	.	TRBV4-1	TRBJ1-5	TGCGCCAGCGGGGGGGGGTTGCATCTGCCTCAGCATTTT	CASGGGLHLPQHF
.	.	TRBV4-1	TRBJ2-1	TGCGCCGGCGTCCAGGAACGGGGCTCCTACAATGAGCAGTTCTTC	CAGVQERGSYNEQFF
.	.	TRBV12-3/TRBV12-4	TRBJ2-2	TGTGCCATCAGTCCTAAAAGGACTAACACCTACACCGGGGAGCTGTTTTTT	CAISPKRTNTYTGELFF
TRBD1	.	TRBV6-6	TRBJ2-1	TGTACCAGCAGCTACGACAGGGGAAGGGCAGTGGATGAGCAGTTCTTC	CTSSYDRGRAVDEQFF
TRBD2	many	TRBV14	TRBJ2-3	TGTGCCAGCAGCCAAGGCGGTAGCGGGGGGCAGGCCAATCAGTATTTT	CASSQGGSGGQANQYF
.	.	TRBV29-1	TRBJ2-5	TGCAGCTGCGGGACTTCTGAGCGGACTCAGTACTTC	CSCGTSERTQYF
TRBD1	.	TRBV11-2	TRBJ2-5	TGTGTCAGCAGCCGGACCAGGACAGGCCAAGAGACCCAATACTTC	CVSSRTRTGQETQYF
TRBD1	many	TRBV4-2	TRBJ2-2	TGTGCCAGCAGCCCCACCCAAGACAGGGGCGTGACCGGGGAGCTGTTTTTT	CASSPTQDRGVTGELFF